This T cell receptor beta chain was recovered during a study of human T cells and chemical hapten exposure. Study-level information: On about 2 cm by about 2 cm of upper inner arm skin, sensitization was performed with 2% DPC. Study-wide results and caveats: Donors, who had alopecia, may show an immune response that differs from healthy people's.

This sample's time point: pre-sensitization, week 0. This sample's treatment: therapeutic diphenylcyclopropenone sensitization with weekly scalp DPC. This CDR3 has 13 residues. Germline CDR1 SGHVS, CDR2 FQNEAQ. The V end was cut by 4 bases, the J end by 0 bases, with 7 bases between. Ten or more counts support this clonotype. The antigen remains unidentified. Authors' methods: Across samples, TCR counts had a median of about 92,000 and ranged from about 23,224 to 700,000. In TCRdb, the RACE reads were re-called with MiXCR into one record per CDR3 protein. The V and J calls reflect TCRdb's pipeline rather than the authors' work. This sample carries some 360,000 distinct CDR3 sequences, approximately 5% of them seen once, and the ten largest clones take just over 2.5%.

The J gene is TRBJ2-7, the V gene TRBV7-8; D unresolved. The material sequenced was whole blood, taken in connection with sensitization to the hapten diphenylcyclopropenone (DPC). The source is a woman aged 50 to 65 with alopecia areata. Some clones in this sample may be carry-over from other donors' samples. CDR3 DNA sequence: TGTGCCAGCAGCTCCCGACCCTCCTACGAGCAGTACTTC. It codes for CASSSRPSYEQYF.